The 10 T cell receptor beta chains below come from one sample, sequenced in a study of T cell responses to AZD1222 COVID-19 vaccine. Sequencing used immunoSEQ multiplex PCR; TCRdb keeps in-frame clones, though not all of them. The table records approximately 190,000 clones, approximately 91% of them present only once. The material sequenced was peripheral blood, taken on day 0 of AZD1222 vaccination. These TCRs come from an adult in good health.

The chain is built from TRBV11-2 and TRBJ2-1; 12 positions match TRBD2. The CDR3 totals 17 residues. Trimming removed 1 base from V and 4 bases from J; junction bases left unmatched: 5. The germline V gene encodes CDR1 SGHAT and CDR2 FQNNGV. The CDR3 region has the DNA TGTGCCAGCAGCTTAGTACGGCTAGCGGGAGGGTACAATGAGCAGTTCTTC. This gives the protein CASSLVRLAGGYNEQFF.

This chain connects TRBV7-2 to TRBJ1-1; 7 bases align to TRBD1. V was pared by 2 bases and J by 1 base, with 13 bases of the junction left unmatched. The CDR3 spans 18 residues. Per germline, CDR1 SGHTA and CDR2 FQGNSA. CDR3 amino acids: CASSLSQGEFTRNTEAFF. Here the CDR3 DNA reads TGTGCCAGCAGCTTATCCCAGGGGGAGTTTACTCGGAACACTGAAGCTTTCTTT.

This clone was recorded once. The chain joins TRBV2 to TRBJ1-1, with D perhaps TRBD1 (5 bases). The CDR3 spans 17 residues. Germline assignment: CDR1 SNHLY and CDR2 FYNNEI. V lost 8 bases to trimming and J lost 3 bases, with 25 bases between them. CDR3 loop: CASLVRPGSAGDTEAFF. The CDR3 DNA follows: TGTGCCAGCTTAGTCCGGCCAGGGTCGGCCGGGGACACTGAAGCTTTCTTT.

The chain combines TRBV5-8 with TRBJ2-3; D unclear. Trimming took 0 bases from V and 2 from J, leaving 13 bases between them. Germline V CDR1 and CDR2: SGHTS, YDEGEE. The length of the CDR3 is 16 residues. CDR3 sequence: CASSLGAGPPTDTQYF. The CDR3 DNA follows: TGTGCCAGCAGCTTGGGGGCAGGCCCTCCCACAGATACGCAGTATTTT.

This clone was picked up one time. The chain carries TRBV5-1 and TRBJ1-2, with D hard to call. Germline CDR1 SGHRS, CDR2 YFSETQ. The CDR3 has 13 amino acids. The V and J ends lost 0 bases and 7 bases respectively, with 10 bases between them. The CDR3 nucleotides are TGCGCCAGCAGCTTGGGGTCAGAACCTGGCTACACCTTC. This encodes CASSLGSEPGYTF.

V gene TRBV5-5 combines with J gene TRBJ1-2; unclear D gene. The CDR3 has 13 residues. Germline assignment: CDR1 SGHKS and CDR2 YYEKEE (reference sequence). V gave up 2 bases and J gave up 4 bases, with 9 bases separating them. The CDR3 DNA follows: TGTGCCAGCAGCTTCGGACCGTTCTATGGCTACACCTTC. The encoded protein is CASSFGPFYGYTF.

The gene calls are TRBV7-2 and TRBJ1-4; TRBD1 matches at 8 bases. J gave up 6 bases and V 4 bases, and 4 bases lay outside the gene matches. The CDR3 runs 14 residues. Germline assignment: CDR1 SGHTA and CDR2 FQGNSA. The chain's CDR3 is CASSSQGGDEKLFF. The CDR3 DNA reads as TGTGCCAGCAGCTCACAGGGGGGGGATGAAAAACTGTTTTTT.

In the case of this clone: A junction boundary mismatches the germline segment, possibly from a read error. The same CDR3 arises from other DNA sequences in this sample as well. This chain links TRBV7-8 with TRBJ1-5, with D possibly TRBD1 on 6 matching bases. CDR1 SGHVS and CDR2 FQNEAQ come from the germline V gene. The CDR3 extends over 15 amino acids. In nucleotides, the CDR3 is TGTGCCAGCAGCACAGTCACAGGGACGGGCCAGCCCCAGCACTTT. Amino acids: CASSTVTGTGQPQHF.

This rearrangement joins TRBV19 to TRBJ2-3; 10 nucleotides align to TRBD2. V gave up 6 bases and J gave up 6 bases; unmatched junction bases: 15. The CDR3 has 17 amino acids. Germline-derived CDR1 and CDR2 are LNHDA and SQIVND (reference sequence). The CDR3 nucleotides read TGTGCCAGTAGGGTACATATTAGCGGGGGGCCGAGGGATACGCAGTATTTT. It translates to CASRVHISGGPRDTQYF.

The chain recombines TRBV9 with TRBJ1-6, with a possible D match to TRBD1 (6 bases). The V and J ends lost 4 bases and 6 bases respectively, with 23 bases between them. The CDR3 consists of 18 residues. Germline assignment: CDR1 SGDLS and CDR2 YYNGEE. CDR3 DNA: TGTGCCAGCAGCACCCCGGCGGGGGGCACAAGGGGTAATTCACCCCTCCACTTT. It encodes CASSTPAGGTRGNSPLHF.